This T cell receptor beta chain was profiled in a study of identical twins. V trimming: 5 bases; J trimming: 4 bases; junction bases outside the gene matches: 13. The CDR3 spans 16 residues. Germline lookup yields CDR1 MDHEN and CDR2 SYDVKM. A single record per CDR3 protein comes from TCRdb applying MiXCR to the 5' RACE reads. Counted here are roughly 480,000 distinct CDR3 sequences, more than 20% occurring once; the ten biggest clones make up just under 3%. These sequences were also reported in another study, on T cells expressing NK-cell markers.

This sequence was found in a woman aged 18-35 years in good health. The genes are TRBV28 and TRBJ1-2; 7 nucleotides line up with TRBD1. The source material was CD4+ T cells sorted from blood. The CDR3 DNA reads TGTGCCAGCAGTCATGGTGTGAGGACAGGAGTCTATGGCTACACCTTC. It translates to CASSHGVRTGVYGYTF.